Each of the 5 T cell receptor beta chains below was sequenced from the same sample in a study of blood T cell repertoires in COVID-19. The method was immunoSEQ multiplex PCR; TCRdb's version includes in-frame clones alone and lacks a portion of them. This sample has hundreds of thousands of clones, with around 89% found just once. Sequenced material: peripheral blood. Receptors were obtained from a woman younger than 45 with COVID-19, enrolled during active disease.

The chain uses TRBV14 and TRBJ2-1; the match to TRBD2 covers 10 bases. The germline V gene encodes CDR1 SGHDN and CDR2 FVKESK. J was trimmed by 8 bases and V by 4 bases; bases with no gene match: 8. The CDR3 sequence is 15 residues long. This CDR3 is CASSPLAGVHYEQFF. CDR3 coding DNA: TGTGCCAGCAGCCCGCTAGCGGGAGTGCATTATGAGCAGTTCTTC.

This rearrangement joins TRBV7-9 to TRBJ1-4; D unresolved. Trimming took off 3 bases at V and 7 bases at J, with 12 bases between the two ends. This CDR3 spans 14 amino acids. The V gene's germline CDR1 is SEHNR and CDR2 FQNEAQ (reference sequence). For the CDR3, the DNA is TGTGCCAGCAGCTTCTCCGGAGGTGGTGAAAAACTGTTTTTT. It is translated as CASSFSGGGEKLFF.

In this sample, this clone turned up a few times. The gene calls are TRBV5-5 and TRBJ2-3; D is unresolved. This CDR3 has 15 amino acids. Between the trimmed V and J ends, which lost 4 bases and 5 bases, there was a span of 17 bases. Germline CDR1 and CDR2: SGHKS and YYEKEE (reference sequence). CDR3 in amino acids: CASSRGPQREDTQYF. The CDR3 coding sequence is TGTGCCAGCAGCCGTGGGCCCCAAAGAGAAGATACGCAGTATTTT.

This sequence joins TRBV2 and TRBJ2-6; TRBD1 matches at 10 bases. The CDR3 is made up of 20 amino acids. After removal of 4 bases from V and 2 bases from J, the junction contained 14 bases not matched to a gene. The germline gives CDR1 SNHLY, CDR2 FYNNEI. The CDR3 loop reads CASSGVPRDRGPTGANVLTF. In DNA, the CDR3 is TGTGCCAGCAGTGGAGTTCCCCGGGACAGGGGCCCAACTGGGGCCAACGTCCTGACTTTC.

The V gene is TRBV5-5, the J gene TRBJ2-7, with 8 bases matching TRBD2. V shed 3 bases and J 6 bases; nucleotides not matched to a gene: 11. The CDR3 loop spans 15 amino acids. Germline-derived CDR1 and CDR2 are SGHKS and YYEKEE (reference sequence). The CDR3 DNA reads TGTGCCAGCAGCTCGGAAGGACTAGCTGTGGGCGAGCAGTACGTC. Translation: CASSSEGLAVGEQYV.